The T cell receptor (beta chain) under discussion was sequenced for a study of T-cell memory formation after mild COVID-19. TCRdb passed the 5' RACE reads through MiXCR, listing each CDR3 protein once. Of 350,000 to 500,000 distinct CDR3 sequences detected, roughly a quarter appear once; the ten largest clones hold around 14%. This clonotype was picked up a small number of times. J gave up 4 bases and V 5 bases, and 9 bases lay outside the gene matches. The V gene's germline CDR1 is SGHTA and CDR2 FQGNSA. The CDR3 is 15 amino acids. This clonotype originated in an adult woman who had mild COVID-19 (a few samples of this study predate the infection). Cell type and time point are not known. V usage is TRBV7-2 and J usage is TRBJ2-3; 7 nucleotides agree with TRBD2. Sequencing input: PBMCs or a T cell subset sorted from them (not recorded which). The CDR3 is CASSPRTRLSDTQYF. CDR3 sequence (DNA): TGTGCCAGCAGCCCTCGGACTAGGTTGTCAGATACGCAGTATTTT.